These 12 T cell receptor beta chains originate from one sample sequenced in a study of T cell repertoires in cytomegalovirus infection. Antigens of these TCRs are unknown. TCRdb called the reads again in MiXCR, with one record for every CDR3 protein. The repertoire includes hundreds of thousands of distinct CDR3 sequences, approximately 32% of them detected once, and around 20% sits in the top ten. The source material was cultured PBMCs, sampled from culture after CMV antigen stimulation. All receptors come from a human donor in good health (CMV status not recorded). Some clones in this sample may be carry-over from other donors' samples.

This chain links TRBV5-3 with TRBJ1-6; 9 bases are a match to TRBD1. TRBV5-3 has ORF status, its function being uncertain. The CDR3 is 14 residues long. V dropped 8 bases and J dropped 8; count of bases not matched to a gene: 8. The CDR3 bases are TGTGCCAGCAGCCACCGGGACAGGGATTCACCCCTCCACTTT. Translating it yields CASSHRDRDSPLHF.

A few counts support this clonotype. The CDR3 coding sequence is TGTGCCAGCAGCCAACCCAGAGGGACTAGCGGGAGCGAGACCCAGTACTTC. It translates to CASSQPRGTSGSETQYF. The genes are TRBV3-1 and TRBJ2-5; TRBD2 matches 14 bases. The V gene's germline CDR1 is LGHDT and CDR2 YNNKEL (reference sequence). Trimming at V came to 2 bases and at J to 5 bases, leaving 7 bases not matched to a gene. The CDR3 extends over 17 amino acids.

The rearrangement uses TRBV7-6 and TRBJ2-1, with D possibly TRBD2 on 5 matching bases. The CDR3 is 15 residues long. Trimming left V 5 bases short and J 2 bases short, with 13 bases between. Germline-derived CDR1 and CDR2 are SGHVS and FNYEAQ. The CDR3 bases are TGTGCCAGCAGCGAACTAGTTACCCCCTACAATGAGCAGTTCTTC. As protein: CASSELVTPYNEQFF.

The chain combines TRBV28 with TRBJ1-1; TRBD1 might be the D (6 bases). This CDR3 spans 15 amino acids. Germline CDR1 MDHEN, CDR2 SYDVKM. V gave up 2 bases and J gave up 0 bases, with 10 bases separating them. CDR3 amino acids: CASSLNRGLNTEAFF. CDR3 nucleotide sequence: TGTGCCAGCAGTTTAAATCGGGGGCTGAACACTGAAGCTTTCTTT. Full variable domain (rest looked up from reference TRBV28 and TRBJ1-1): DVKVTQSSRYLVKRTGEKVFLECVQDMDHENMFWYRQDPGLGLRLIYFSYDVKMKEKGDIPEGYSVSREKKERFSLILESASTNQTSMYLCASSLNRGLNTEAFFGQGTRLTVV.

The chain recombines TRBV27 with TRBJ1-3, with no clear D. V lost 8 bases, J lost 0 bases, and 8 bases lay in between. The CDR3 runs to 13 residues. The germline V gene has CDR1 MNHEY and CDR2 SMNVEV (reference sequence). The CDR3 protein is CASGRSSGNTIYF. DNA for the CDR3: TGTGCCAGCGGACGGAGCTCTGGAAACACCATATATTTT.

The gene calls are TRBV25-1 and TRBJ2-1; TRBD2 matches 7 bases. The ends lost 3 bases at V and 2 bases at J; junction bases unmatched: 7. Germline CDR1 reads MGHDK; CDR2 reads SYGVNS. The CDR3 loop spans 16 amino acids. CDR3 nucleotides: TGTGCCAGCAGTGATTGGGGAGGGGTCCCCTACAATGAGCAGTTCTTC. It encodes CASSDWGGVPYNEQFF. Full variable domain (remainder filled in from reference TRBV25-1 and TRBJ2-1): EADIYQTPRYLVIGTGKKITLECSQTMGHDKMYWYQQDPGMELHLIHYSYGVNSTEKGDLSSESTVSRIRTEHFPLTLESARPSHTSQYLCASSDWGGVPYNEQFFGPGTRLTVL.

This clonotype was seen at least ten times. This chain connects TRBV7-2 to TRBJ2-1, with D maybe TRBD2 (5 bases). Trimming pared 5 bases from V and 7 bases from J, leaving 9 bases between. The V gene's germline CDR1 is SGHTA and CDR2 FQGNSA. The CDR3 runs 12 residues. The CDR3 DNA follows: TGTGCCAGCAGCCCGGACTGGAATGAGCAGTTCTTC. It yields the protein CASSPDWNEQFF.

This chain joins TRBV27 and TRBJ2-7; TRBD1 matches 8 bases. CDR1 and CDR2 from the germline V gene are MNHEY and SMNVEV (reference sequence). The CDR3 runs 15 residues. The V segment lost 3 bases and the J segment 2 bases; nucleotides outside the gene matches: 6. The CDR3 protein is CASSFRQGRPYEQYF. CDR3 DNA: TGTGCCAGCAGTTTCCGACAGGGGCGCCCCTACGAGCAGTACTTC.

This clonotype has just one count. The rearrangement links TRBV12-3 or TRBV12-4 to TRBJ2-3; TRBD1 aligns across 8 bases. The CDR3 runs 14 residues. Unmatched junction bases numbered 9, after V lost 6 bases and J lost 7 bases. Here the CDR3 reads CASSTGQGRNTQYF. The CDR3 DNA sequence: TGTGCCAGCAGCACAGGACAGGGAAGGAATACGCAGTATTTT.

This clonotype appeared a few times. The chain recombines TRBV10-3 with TRBJ1-5; tentative D call: TRBD1 (5 bases). V dropped 0 bases and J dropped 6 bases, with 15 bases sitting between them. The germline CDR1 and CDR2 sequences are ENHRY and SYGVKD. The CDR3 contains 16 residues. The CDR3 spells CAISESGRQGTQPQHF. CDR3 nucleotides: TGTGCCATCAGTGAGTCGGGTCGGCAGGGTACTCAGCCCCAGCATTTT.

J is TRBJ2-7 and V is TRBV14; TRBD1 might be the D (6 bases). The V gene's germline CDR1 is SGHDN and CDR2 FVKESK. This CDR3 comprises 14 residues. The V end was cut by 4 bases, the J end by 2 bases, with 12 bases between. This CDR3 is CASSRPRDTYEQYF. In DNA, the CDR3 is TGTGCCAGCAGCCGGCCCCGGGACACCTACGAGCAGTACTTC.

The chain links TRBV6-6 to TRBJ2-1; 16 bases line up with TRBD2. The CDR3 length is 20 residues. With 1 base clipped from V and 6 bases from J, the junction kept 12 bases outside the gene matches. Germline CDR1 MNHNY, CDR2 SVGAGI (reference sequence). CDR3 in DNA: TGTGCCAGCAGTTACTTTACCCGGGCTGGGACTAGCGGGAGGGCCAATGAGCAGTTCTTC. It encodes CASSYFTRAGTSGRANEQFF.